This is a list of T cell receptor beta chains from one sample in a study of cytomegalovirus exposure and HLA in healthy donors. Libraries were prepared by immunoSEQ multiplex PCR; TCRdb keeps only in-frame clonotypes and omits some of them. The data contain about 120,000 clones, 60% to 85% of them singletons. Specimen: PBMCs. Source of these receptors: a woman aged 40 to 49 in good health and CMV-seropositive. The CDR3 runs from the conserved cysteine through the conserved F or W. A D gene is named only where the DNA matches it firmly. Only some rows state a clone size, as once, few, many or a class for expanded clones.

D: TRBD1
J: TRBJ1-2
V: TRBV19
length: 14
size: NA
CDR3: CASSSGQAPYGYTF
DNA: TGTGCCAGTAGTTCAGGACAGGCCCCCTATGGCTACACCTTC

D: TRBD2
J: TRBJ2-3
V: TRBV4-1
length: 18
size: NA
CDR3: CASSQERWGSGETDTQYF
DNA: TGCGCCAGCAGCCAAGAAAGGTGGGGTAGCGGGGAGACAGATACGCAGTATTTT

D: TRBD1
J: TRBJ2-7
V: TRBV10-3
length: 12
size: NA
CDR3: CAAQGSSYEQYF
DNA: TGTGCCGCACAGGGGAGCTCCTACGAGCAGTACTTC

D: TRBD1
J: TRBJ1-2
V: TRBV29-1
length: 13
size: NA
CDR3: CSVERDRGAGYTF
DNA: TGCAGCGTTGAACGGGACAGGGGCGCTGGCTACACCTTC

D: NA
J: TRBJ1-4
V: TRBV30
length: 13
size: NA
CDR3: CAWSVDSEEKLFF
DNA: TGTGCCTGGAGTGTAGATTCGGAGGAAAAACTGTTTTTT

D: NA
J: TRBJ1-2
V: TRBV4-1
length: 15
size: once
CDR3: CASSQDLAGYQGYTF
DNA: TGCGCCAGCAGCCAAGATTTGGCGGGGTATCAAGGCTACACCTTC

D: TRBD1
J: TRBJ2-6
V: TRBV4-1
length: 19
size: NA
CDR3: CASSQPPGQGLAGANVLTF
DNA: TGCGCCAGCAGCCAACCCCCGGGACAGGGACTGGCCGGGGCCAACGTCCTGACTTTC

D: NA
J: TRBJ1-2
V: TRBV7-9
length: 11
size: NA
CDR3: CASSRQAGYTF
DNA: TGTGCCAGCAGCCGGCAGGCTGGCTACACCTTC

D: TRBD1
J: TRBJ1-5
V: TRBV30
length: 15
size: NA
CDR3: CAWSQGTVSNQPQHF
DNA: TGTGCCTGGAGCCAGGGGACAGTCAGCAATCAGCCCCAGCATTTT

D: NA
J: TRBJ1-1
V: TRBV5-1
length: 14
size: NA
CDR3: CASSVYRVNTEAFF
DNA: TGCGCCAGCAGCGTTTACAGGGTGAACACTGAAGCTTTCTTT

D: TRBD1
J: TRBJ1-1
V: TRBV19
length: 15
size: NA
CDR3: CASRNGQGRNTEAFF
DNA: TGTGCCAGTAGGAACGGACAGGGGAGGAACACTGAAGCTTTCTTT

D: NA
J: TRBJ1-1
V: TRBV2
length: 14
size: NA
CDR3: CASSTSVKNTEAFF
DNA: TGTGCCAGCAGTACCTCGGTCAAGAACACTGAAGCTTTCTTT

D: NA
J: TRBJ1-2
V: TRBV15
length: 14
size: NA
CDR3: CATSRDQVGDGYTF
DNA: TGTGCCACCAGCAGAGATCAAGTAGGGGATGGCTACACCTTC